The 15 T cell receptor beta chains presented below share a single source sample, sequenced in a study of T-cell memory formation after mild COVID-19. TCRdb itself ran the 5' RACE reads through MiXCR, one entry per CDR3 protein. The repertoire holds under 300,000 distinct CDR3 sequences, 9.4% seen once, with roughly 21% in the top ten. The sequenced sample was PBMCs or a T cell subset sorted from them (not recorded which). These receptors were collected from a man younger than 35 who had mild COVID-19 (a few samples of this study predate the infection). Cell type and time point are not known.

In its sample, this clonotype was seen a few times. This sequence joins TRBV7-9 and TRBJ2-1; 8 nucleotides agree with TRBD1. CDR3 length equals 13 residues. The germline CDR1 and CDR2 sequences are SEHNR and FQNEAQ (reference sequence). V lost 6 bases, J lost 9 bases, and 7 bases stayed unmatched. CDR3 bases: TGTGCCAGCAGATTAAGACAGGGGAGTGAGCAGTTCTTC. It encodes CASRLRQGSEQFF. Full variable domain (remainder filled in from reference TRBV7-9 and TRBJ2-1): DTGVSQNPRHKITKRGQNVTFRCDPISEHNRLYWYRQTLGQGPEFLTYFQNEAQLEKSRLLSDRFSAERPKGSFSTLEIQRTEQGDSAMYLCASRLRQGSEQFFGPGTRLTVL.

The rearrangement links TRBV7-9 to TRBJ2-2, with D perhaps given as TRBD1 or TRBD2 (6 bases each). V lost 4 bases and J lost 3, with 12 bases in between. Per germline, CDR1 SEHNR and CDR2 FQNEAQ (reference sequence). The CDR3 totals 15 residues. CDR3 coding DNA: TGTGCCAGCAGCTCGCGGGACATTTACACCGGGGAGCTGTTTTTT. Translated: CASSSRDIYTGELFF.

Only a few counts were recorded for this clonotype. This chain links TRBV27 with TRBJ2-2, with D hard to call. CDR1 MNHEY and CDR2 SMNVEV come from the germline V gene (reference sequence). CDR3 length: 14 amino acids. Trimming stripped 8 bases from V and 4 bases from J, with 14 bases between. The CDR3 DNA reads as TGTGCCAGCGGACCCTTGGGCAGCACCGGGGAGCTGTTTTTT. Protein product: CASGPLGSTGELFF.

The chain recombines TRBV6-5 with TRBJ1-2; D is unresolved. Trimming took off 4 bases at V and 1 base at J, with 7 bases between the two ends. This CDR3 contains 13 residues. In germline, CDR1 is MNHEY, CDR2 SVGAGI. The CDR3 bases are TGTGCCAGCAGTTTTAGGAGTAACTATGGCTACACCTTC. Amino acid sequence: CASSFRSNYGYTF.

This chain links TRBV7-9 with TRBJ2-2; maybe TRBD1 (6 bases). Trimming left V 5 bases short and J 5 bases short, with 12 bases between. Germline V gene sequence: CDR1 SEHNR, CDR2 FQNEAQ (reference sequence). This CDR3 is built from 14 residues. The DNA for the CDR3 is TGTGCCAGCAGCCCTAGGGACATAACCGGGGAGCTGTTTTTT. This gives the protein CASSPRDITGELFF.

A note on this clonotype: The conserved final phenylalanine or tryptophan is absent from the CDR3, which likely points to a read error. The chain recombines TRBV28 with TRBJ2-5; D is unresolved. Germline lookup yields CDR1 MDHEN and CDR2 SYDVKM. The CDR3 consists of 14 residues. Trimming removed 3 bases at V and 4 bases at J, with 12 bases between. This CDR3 reads CASSFSSARETQYV. CDR3 DNA sequence: TGTGCCAGCAGTTTTTCGAGCGCGCGAGAGACCCAGTACGTC.

V usage is TRBV7-9 and J usage is TRBJ2-3, with no clear D. The germline V gene encodes CDR1 SEHNR and CDR2 FQNEAQ (reference sequence). This CDR3 spans 14 amino acids. V was shortened by 5 bases and J by 4 bases, with 13 bases between the two germline ends. The CDR3 bases are TGTGCCAGCAGCGCGGCCCCAGTCCCAGATACGCAGTATTTT. Amino acids: CASSAAPVPDTQYF.

The rearrangement links TRBV9 to TRBJ1-5; 7 nucleotides match TRBD1. Germline V CDR1 and CDR2: SGDLS, YYNGEE. The V segment lost 2 bases and the J segment 0 bases; nucleotides outside the gene matches: 2. The CDR3 is 15 residues long. CDR3 residues: CASSVTGNSNQPQHF. The DNA of the CDR3 is TGTGCCAGCAGCGTGACAGGGAATAGCAATCAGCCCCAGCATTTT. Full variable domain (outside the CDR3, taken from reference TRBV9 and TRBJ1-5): DSGVTQTPKHLITATGQRVTLRCSPRSGDLSVYWYQQSLDQGLQFLIQYYNGEERAKGNILERFSAQQFPDLHSELNLSSLELGDSALYFCASSVTGNSNQPQHFGDGTRLSIL.

This chain joins TRBV12-5 and TRBJ1-1; D not resolved. From germline, CDR1 is LGHNT and CDR2 FRNRAP. The V and J ends lost 7 bases and 6 bases respectively, with 12 bases between them. The CDR3 runs 12 residues. Here the CDR3 reads CASARELAEAFF. CDR3 coding DNA: TGTGCTAGTGCCCGGGAATTGGCTGAAGCTTTCTTT.

The V gene is TRBV12-3 or TRBV12-4, the J gene TRBJ2-2; D gene unclear. This CDR3 spans 14 amino acids. V was shortened by 6 bases and J by 0 bases, with 8 bases between the two germline ends. The DNA of the CDR3 is TGTGCCAGCAGGTTTCTACCGAACACCGGGGAGCTGTTTTTT. Amino acid sequence: CASRFLPNTGELFF.

The chain employs TRBV12-3 or TRBV12-4 and TRBJ1-1; no reliable D call. Trimming removed 3 bases at V and 0 bases at J, with 8 bases between. The CDR3 runs to 14 residues. CDR3 sequence: CASSFGQLNTEAFF. The CDR3, as DNA: TGTGCCAGCAGTTTCGGGCAGTTGAACACTGAAGCTTTCTTT.

This clonotype was counted only a few times. This rearrangement joins TRBV7-9 to TRBJ2-4, with D perhaps TRBD2 (6 bases). V was shortened by 5 bases and J by 1 base, with 12 bases between the two germline ends. CDR1 SEHNR and CDR2 FQNEAQ come from the germline V gene (reference sequence). The length of the CDR3 is 15 residues. In DNA, the CDR3 is TGTGCCAGCAGCGCCTCGGCGGGGGCCAAAAACATTCAGTACTTC. It yields the protein CASSASAGAKNIQYF.

This clonotype was seen a handful of times. The chain uses TRBV20-1 and TRBJ1-1, with a possible D match to TRBD1 (5 bases). CDR3 length: 12 amino acids. Trimming stripped 6 bases from V and 4 bases from J, with 12 bases between. CDR1 is DFQATT and CDR2 is SNEGSKA in the germline V gene (reference sequence). In DNA, the CDR3 is TGCAGTGCCTGGGGGGGTCGCACTGAAGCTTTCTTT. It translates to CSAWGGRTEAFF.

V gene TRBV15 combines with J gene TRBJ2-2; the D gene could be TRBD1 or TRBD2 (5 bases each). The CDR3 covers 14 residues. In germline, CDR1 is LNHNV, CDR2 YYDKDF (reference sequence). V was clipped by 1 base and J by 4 bases, with 7 bases between them. The CDR3 region has the DNA TGTGCCACCAGCAGAGTGGGGACCACCGGGGAGCTGTTTTTT. It translates to CATSRVGTTGELFF.

This clonotype was counted many times. This sequence joins TRBV4-3 and TRBJ2-3, with D tentatively TRBD1 or TRBD2 (6 bases each). V was shortened by 4 bases and J by 0 bases, with 17 bases between the two germline ends. The CDR3 covers 17 residues. From germline, CDR1 is LGHNA and CDR2 YSLEER. Here the CDR3 DNA reads TGCGCCAGCAGCCCAATGGAGAGGGGGGAGAGCACAGATACGCAGTATTTT. Its translation: CASSPMERGESTDTQYF.